The rows below give T cell receptor beta chains drawn from one sample of a study of cytotoxic CD8 clonotypes in ibrutinib-treated CLL. The data were produced by immunoSEQ multiplex PCR, yet TCRdb's version contains in-frame clones alone and is incomplete. The table lists approximately 330,000 clones, 70% to 80% of them singletons. This sample comprised PBMCs, obtained before ibrutinib treatment. Receptors were obtained from a human donor with chronic lymphocytic leukemia. CDR3s include the opening cysteine and the closing phenylalanine or tryptophan. Size tells how often a clone was seen (once, few, many) or the class of an expanded clone, and some rows leave it out.

v_call	clone_size	cdr3_length	j_call	cdr3_aa
TRBV2	.	13	TRBJ2-5	CASSGRGLETQYF
TRBV5-4	once	16	TRBJ2-3	CASSLAGGVYTDTQYF
TRBV5-4	.	15	TRBJ2-2	CASRQWTGDTGELFF
TRBV7-2	.	13	TRBJ1-4	CATNRDRNEKLFF
TRBV7-9	.	16	TRBJ2-5	CASSLIAGGLQETQYF
TRBV4-3	.	14	TRBJ1-2	CASSSTGTERGYTF
TRBV6-5	.	15	TRBJ2-7	CASSQPGQGTYEQYF
TRBV5-1	.	15	TRBJ2-3	CASSLFGQTTDTQYF
TRBV11-3	.	17	TRBJ2-1	CASSLGAGLALYNEQFF
TRBV5-6	.	16	TRBJ2-1	CASSLAATSGYNEQFF
TRBV7-2	.	15	TRBJ2-3	CASSTLAGITDTQYF
TRBV7-2	.	13	TRBJ1-1	CASRPTWGVEAFF
TRBV7-8	.	14	TRBJ2-1	CASSLARTSPEQFF
TRBV6-1	.	15	TRBJ2-5	CASSEGGTLGETQYF
TRBV7-8	.	15	TRBJ2-1	CASSPARGSAYEQFF
TRBV4-1	.	14	TRBJ2-3	CASSLRSSTDTQYF
TRBV11-3	.	15	TRBJ2-5	CASSSGLADQETQYF
TRBV28	once	16	TRBJ1-5	CASSFHAGLADQPQHF
TRBV19	.	17	TRBJ1-2	CASSIVSDRGLRRGYTF
TRBV29-1	.	12	TRBJ1-2	CSVPTGAYGYTF
TRBV6-5	.	13	TRBJ1-2	CASSTTGWDGYTF
TRBV10-3	.	19	TRBJ2-1	CAIRTAGQELFNSYNEQFF
TRBV7-8	.	13	TRBJ2-1	CASSYYDGNEQFF
TRBV4-3	.	17	TRBJ2-1	CASSQGLAGVIDIEQFF
TRBV5-8	.	15	TRBJ1-5	CASSLVRGSNQPQHF
TRBV7-2	.	16	TRBJ1-2	CASSLYDSSLSYGYTF
TRBV11-2	.	15	TRBJ2-4	CASSRTALAKNIQYF
TRBV1	.	13	TRBJ1-2	CTSSHLATYGYTF
TRBV5-1	.	15	TRBJ2-7	CASRASGRISYEQYF
TRBV5-1	.	15	TRBJ1-1	CASSLGWQENTEAFF
TRBV19	.	16	TRBJ1-2	CASSKRDRQANYGYTF
TRBV11-2	.	16	TRBJ2-7	CASSLGWTGSAYEQYF
TRBV7-9	.	14	TRBJ1-2	CASRGQGKIDGYTF
TRBV19	.	14	TRBJ1-2	CASSIHRDQDGYTF
TRBV7-3	.	13	TRBJ1-1	CASSVDSDTEAFF
TRBV5-1	.	15	TRBJ2-1	CASSLGTSGSGEQFF
TRBV13	.	14	TRBJ2-7	CASSRTGEPYEQYF
TRBV19	.	15	TRBJ2-7	CASSVGLAGPYEQYF
TRBV15	.	14	TRBJ2-7	CATSRAASENEQYF
TRBV5-8	.	15	TRBJ1-2	CASSYGDSSIYGYTF
TRBV29-1	.	15	TRBJ2-1	CSVDSSGTAYNEQFF
TRBV4-1	.	15	TRBJ1-1	CASSQGPRVNTEAFF
TRBV27	.	12	TRBJ1-2	CASSRNNYGYTF
TRBV11-3	.	19	TRBJ2-7	CASSPTGTSGRAWGYEQYF
TRBV20-1	.	10	TRBJ2-5	CSAPATAQYF
TRBV25-1	.	14	TRBJ1-2	CASSEYWGYYGYTF
TRBV6-6	.	15	TRBJ2-7	CASSYSALAGYEQYF
TRBV27	.	16	TRBJ1-1	CASSLRADRVVTEAFF
TRBV19	.	14	TRBJ1-4	CASKEDLTSEKLFF
TRBV27	.	16	TRBJ2-1	CASSSIGTSGLNEQFF
TRBV30	once	15	TRBJ2-2	CAWEVGLAGTGELFF
TRBV2	few	13	TRBJ1-2	CASSLYQGTSYTF
TRBV19	.	14	TRBJ2-7	CASSIWAGGYEQYF
TRBV30	.	15	TRBJ1-2	CAWGAGGATNYGYTF
TRBV19	.	12	TRBJ2-7	CASICWDHEQYF